This T cell receptor (beta chain) was recorded in a study of T cell changes during pregnancy in multiple sclerosis. This CDR3 comprises 16 residues. The V gene end was trimmed by 3 bases and the J gene end by 6 bases; junction bases not matched to a gene: 12. Per the germline V gene, CDR1 is SGHTA and CDR2 is FQGNSA. Sequenced by immunoSEQ multiplex PCR; TCRdb stores in-frame clones only, minus some. The sample has 55,000 to 70,000 clones; approximately 91% are singletons. Here the sequenced sample was peripheral blood, taken after pregnancy. The chain joins TRBV7-2 to TRBJ2-3; 7 positions match TRBD2. The sequence was obtained from a female donor with multiple sclerosis, enrolled in a pregnancy study. The CDR3 reads CASSLSGSGAGDTQYF. The DNA for the CDR3 is TGTGCCAGCAGCTTGTCAGGAAGCGGGGCAGGCGATACGCAGTATTTT.